The next 10 T cell receptor beta chains were all read from a single sample in a study of blood T cell repertoires in COVID-19. Clones were sequenced by immunoSEQ multiplex PCR, and TCRdb holds only the in-frame ones, with some missing. The data contain fewer than 80,000 clones, about four fifths of them seen just once; the ten biggest clones take up 9% to 10%. The sequenced sample was peripheral blood. The receptors shown here come from a human donor in a cohort sampled during active COVID-19.

The V and J genes are TRBV5-1 and TRBJ1-1; TRBD1 aligns across 10 bases. The germline V gene has CDR1 SGHRS and CDR2 YFSETQ. Trimming removed 4 bases from V and 7 bases from J; junction bases left unmatched: 7. CDR3 length equals 14 residues. The CDR3 DNA sequence: TGCGCCAGCAGCAAGACAGGGGGCTCGGGTGAAGCTTTCTTT. Encoded protein: CASSKTGGSGEAFF.

The rearrangement links TRBV4-3 to TRBJ2-7; 9 nucleotides align to TRBD1. CDR3 length: 15 amino acids. Germline V gene data show CDR1 as LGHNA and CDR2 as YSLEER. The ends lost 0 bases at V and 2 bases at J; junction bases unmatched: 2. CDR3: CASSQEGQGTYEQYF. CDR3 nucleotides: TGCGCCAGCAGCCAAGAGGGACAGGGCACCTACGAGCAGTACTTC.

J is TRBJ1-5 and V is TRBV28; perhaps TRBD1 as D (5 bases). V lost 5 bases to trimming and J lost 6 bases, with 14 bases between them. The CDR3 length is 14 residues. Germline V gene lookup returns CDR1 MDHEN and CDR2 SYDVKM. This chain's CDR3 is CASSLQGWSQPQHF. The CDR3 DNA is TGTGCCAGCAGTCTTCAGGGATGGAGTCAGCCCCAGCATTTT. The full variable domain, completed using reference TRBV28 and TRBJ1-5, is DVKVTQSSRYLVKRTGEKVFLECVQDMDHENMFWYRQDPGLGLRLIYFSYDVKMKEKGDIPEGYSVSREKKERFSLILESASTNQTSMYLCASSLQGWSQPQHFGDGTRLSIL.

This clone was seen just once. The chain recombines TRBV5-4 with TRBJ1-1; the D is unclear. The germline V gene encodes CDR1 SGHNT and CDR2 YYREEE (reference sequence). The CDR3 runs to 14 residues. V shed 0 bases and J shed 0 bases, with 6 bases lying between them. The CDR3 region has the DNA TGTGCCAGCAGCTTGGACACCCTGAACACTGAAGCTTTCTTT. Encoded protein: CASSLDTLNTEAFF.

For the CDR3, the DNA is TGTGCCAGCAGTTCTCCGACAGGGCCCAAAAACATTCAGTACTTC. Protein: CASSSPTGPKNIQYF. This sequence joins TRBV28 and TRBJ2-4; 7 nucleotides align to TRBD1. CDR1 and CDR2 (germline): MDHEN, SYDVKM. V lost 4 bases, J lost 2 bases, and 5 bases stayed unmatched. The length of the CDR3 is 15 residues.

The rearrangement uses TRBV6-2 or TRBV6-3 and TRBJ2-7, with D perhaps matching TRBD1 (5 bases). Germline V gives CDR1 MNHEY, CDR2 SVGEGT. Trimming took off 5 bases at V and 1 base at J, with 15 bases between the two ends. This CDR3 is 15 amino acids long. CDR3 residues: CASSTAGSFSYEQYF. For the CDR3, the DNA is TGTGCCAGCAGTACAGCAGGGTCCTTTTCCTACGAGCAGTACTTC.

This chain links TRBV29-1 with TRBJ2-7; 7 bases are a match to TRBD1. CDR1 is SQVTM and CDR2 is ANQGSEA in the germline V gene. J was trimmed by 6 bases and V by 3 bases; bases with no gene match: 5. The CDR3 runs to 12 residues. The CDR3 region is CSVDEGAGEQYF. The CDR3 coding sequence is TGCAGCGTTGATGAGGGGGCCGGCGAGCAGTACTTC.

CDR3 region: CASKVGQGPQETQYF. In nucleotides, the CDR3 is TGTGCCAGCAAGGTGGGCCAGGGGCCCCAAGAGACCCAGTACTTC. The chain couples TRBV6-4 to TRBJ2-5, with D maybe TRBD1 (6 bases). Germline V gene data show CDR1 as MRHNA and CDR2 as SNTAGT. Deletions cut 7 bases from V and 1 base from J, with 16 bases between. The CDR3 is made up of 15 amino acids.

The V and J genes are TRBV10-2 and TRBJ2-1; TRBD2 aligns across 10 bases. CDR1 is WSHSY, CDR2 SAAADI, per germline. The CDR3 covers 16 residues. Trimming took 6 bases from V and 6 from J; bases not matched to a gene: 11. The CDR3 bases are TGCGCCAGCAGCGTCCCTAGCGGGAGTCCCGTCAATGAGCAGTTCTTC. This encodes CASSVPSGSPVNEQFF.

The J gene is TRBJ1-2, the V gene TRBV6-5; unclear D gene. This CDR3 spans 13 amino acids. V lost 6 bases to trimming and J lost 3 bases, with 11 bases between them. Germline V gene sequence: CDR1 MNHEY, CDR2 SVGAGI. The CDR3 DNA reads TGTGCCAGCAGGAGGCGGCCTGACTATGGCTACACCTTC. Amino acid sequence: CASRRRPDYGYTF.